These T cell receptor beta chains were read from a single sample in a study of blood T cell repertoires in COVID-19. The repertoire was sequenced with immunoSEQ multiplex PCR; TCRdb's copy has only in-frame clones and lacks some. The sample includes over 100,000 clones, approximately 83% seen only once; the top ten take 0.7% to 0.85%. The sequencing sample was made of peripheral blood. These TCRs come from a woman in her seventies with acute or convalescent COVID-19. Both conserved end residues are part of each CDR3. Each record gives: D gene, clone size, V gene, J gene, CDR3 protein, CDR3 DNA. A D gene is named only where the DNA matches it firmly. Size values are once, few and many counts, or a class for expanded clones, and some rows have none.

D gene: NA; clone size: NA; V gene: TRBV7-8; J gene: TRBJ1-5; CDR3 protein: CASSLARGSGQPQHF; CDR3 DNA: TGTGCCAGCAGCTTAGCTCGGGGGAGCGGTCAGCCCCAGCATTTT
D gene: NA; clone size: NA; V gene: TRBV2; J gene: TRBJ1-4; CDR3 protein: CASSEARGAGEKLFF; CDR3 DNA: TGTGCCAGCAGTGAAGCGCGGGGGGCAGGGGAAAAACTGTTTTTT
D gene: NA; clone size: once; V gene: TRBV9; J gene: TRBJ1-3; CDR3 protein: CASSPRHAGNTIYF; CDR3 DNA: TGTGCCAGCAGCCCCCGACACGCTGGAAACACCATATATTTT
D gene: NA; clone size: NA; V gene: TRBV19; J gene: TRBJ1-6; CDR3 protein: CASSMGQGRPPLHF; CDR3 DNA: TGTGCCAGTAGTATGGGGCAGGGGCGGCCACCCCTCCACTTT
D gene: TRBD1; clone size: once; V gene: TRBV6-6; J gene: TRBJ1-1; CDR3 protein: CASSPRQGLATAEAFF; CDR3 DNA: TGTGCCAGCAGTCCCCGACAGGGCTTAGCGACGGCTGAAGCTTTCTTT
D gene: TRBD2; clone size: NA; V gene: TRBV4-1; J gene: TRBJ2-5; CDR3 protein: CASSQEIRTSVQETQYF; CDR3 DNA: TGCGCCAGCAGCCAAGAGATAAGGACTAGCGTACAAGAGACCCAGTACTTC
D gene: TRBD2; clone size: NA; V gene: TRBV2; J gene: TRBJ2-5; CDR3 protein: CASSEYGAGGPTQYF; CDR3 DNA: TGTGCCAGCAGTGAATACGGGGCGGGAGGGCCGACCCAGTACTTC
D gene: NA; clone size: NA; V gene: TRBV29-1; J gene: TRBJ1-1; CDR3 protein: CSYLQGTEAFF; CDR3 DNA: TGCAGCTATCTCCAGGGAACTGAAGCTTTCTTT
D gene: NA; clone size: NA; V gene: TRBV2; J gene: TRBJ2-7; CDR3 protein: CASSESSLRGEQYF; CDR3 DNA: TGTGCCAGCAGTGAATCATCTTTAAGGGGCGAGCAGTACTTC
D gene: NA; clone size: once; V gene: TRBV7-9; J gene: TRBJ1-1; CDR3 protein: CASSFWTAQNTEAFF; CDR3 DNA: TGTGCCAGCAGCTTTTGGACAGCCCAGAACACTGAAGCTTTCTTT
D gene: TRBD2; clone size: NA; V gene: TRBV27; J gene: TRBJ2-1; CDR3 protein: CASSPRGDGNEQFF; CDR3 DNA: TGTGCCAGCAGTCCACGGGGGGATGGGAATGAGCAGTTCTTC
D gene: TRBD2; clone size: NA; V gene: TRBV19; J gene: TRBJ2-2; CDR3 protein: CASSIASGNTGELFF; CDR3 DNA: TGTGCCAGTAGTATAGCTAGCGGGAACACCGGGGAGCTGTTTTTT
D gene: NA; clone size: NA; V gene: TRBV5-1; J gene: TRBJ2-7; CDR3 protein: CASSLVTQGNPYEQYF; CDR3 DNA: TGCGCCAGCAGCTTGGTTACTCAGGGTAATCCATACGAGCAGTACTTC
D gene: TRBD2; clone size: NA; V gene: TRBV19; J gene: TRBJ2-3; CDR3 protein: CASSIGALGGTDTQYF; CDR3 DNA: TGTGCCAGTAGTATCGGGGCTCTGGGGGGGACAGATACGCAGTATTTT
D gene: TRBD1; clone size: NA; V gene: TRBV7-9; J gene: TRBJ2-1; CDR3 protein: CASSSTGGEQFF; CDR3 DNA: TGTGCCAGCAGCTCAACAGGGGGTGAGCAGTTCTTC
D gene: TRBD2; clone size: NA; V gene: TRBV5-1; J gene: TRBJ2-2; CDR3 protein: CASSWGLAGHGELFF; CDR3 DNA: TGCGCCAGCAGCTGGGGACTAGCGGGGCACGGGGAGCTGTTTTTT
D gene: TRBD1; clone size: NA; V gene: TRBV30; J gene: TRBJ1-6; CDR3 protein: CAGRGQYNSPLHF; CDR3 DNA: TGTGCCGGTAGGGGACAGTATAATTCACCCCTCCACTTT
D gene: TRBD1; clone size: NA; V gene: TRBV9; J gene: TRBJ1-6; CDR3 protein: CASSVGQGENSPLHF; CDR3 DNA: TGTGCCAGCAGCGTAGGGCAGGGGGAGAATTCACCCCTCCACTTT
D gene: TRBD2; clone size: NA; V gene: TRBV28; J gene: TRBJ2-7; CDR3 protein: CASQMGGVYEQYF; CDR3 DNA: TGTGCCAGTCAAATGGGGGGGGTCTACGAGCAGTACTTC
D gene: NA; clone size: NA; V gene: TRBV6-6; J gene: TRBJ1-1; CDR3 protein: CASSYSVNTEAFF; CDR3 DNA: TGTGCCAGCAGTTACTCCGTGAACACTGAAGCTTTCTTT
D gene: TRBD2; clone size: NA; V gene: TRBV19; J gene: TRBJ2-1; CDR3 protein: CASSIRTSGRANEQFF; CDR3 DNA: TGTGCCAGTAGTATCCGGACTAGCGGGAGGGCCAATGAGCAGTTCTTC
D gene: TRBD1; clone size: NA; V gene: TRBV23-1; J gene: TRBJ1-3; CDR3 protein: CASTDRAPGNTIYF; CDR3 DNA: TGCGCCAGCACTGACAGGGCCCCTGGAAACACCATATATTTT
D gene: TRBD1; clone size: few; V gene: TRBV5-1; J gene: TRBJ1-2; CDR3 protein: CASSSRTSGGPNYGYTF; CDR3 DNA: TGCGCCAGCAGCTCCCGAACTTCAGGGGGGCCTAACTATGGCTACACCTTC
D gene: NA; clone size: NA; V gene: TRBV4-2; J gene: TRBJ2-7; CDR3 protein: CASSQDYGANPSYEQYF; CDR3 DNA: TGTGCCAGCAGCCAAGATTACGGAGCAAACCCTTCCTACGAGCAGTACTTC
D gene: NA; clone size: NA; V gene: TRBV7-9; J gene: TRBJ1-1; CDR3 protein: CASSFGGVTEAFF; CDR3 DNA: TGTGCCAGCAGCTTCGGCGGGGTAACTGAAGCTTTCTTT
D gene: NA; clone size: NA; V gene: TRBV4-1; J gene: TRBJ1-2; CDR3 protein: CASSQDREVSRGYTF; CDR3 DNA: TGCGCCAGCAGCCAAGATAGGGAGGTTTCGCGTGGCTACACCTTC
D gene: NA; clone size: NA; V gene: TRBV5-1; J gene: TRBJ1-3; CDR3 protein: CASSLTGGNTIYF; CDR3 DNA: TGCGCCAGCAGCTTGACAGGTGGAAACACCATATATTTT
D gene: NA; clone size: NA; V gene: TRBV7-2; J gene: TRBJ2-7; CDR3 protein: CASSFDRTQRSGGEQYF; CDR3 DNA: TGTGCCAGCAGCTTTGATAGGACCCAACGATCCGGGGGCGAGCAGTACTTC
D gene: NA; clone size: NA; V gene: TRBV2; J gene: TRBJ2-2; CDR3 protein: CASSAGPGSGELFF; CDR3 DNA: TGTGCCAGCAGTGCTGGTCCAGGGTCCGGGGAGCTGTTTTTT
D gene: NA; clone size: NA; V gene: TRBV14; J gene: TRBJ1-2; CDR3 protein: CASSHDLQYGYTF; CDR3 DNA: TGTGCCAGCAGCCATGATCTCCAGTATGGCTACACCTTC
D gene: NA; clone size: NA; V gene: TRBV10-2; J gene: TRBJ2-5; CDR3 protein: CASSRQEETQYF; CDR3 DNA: TGCGCCAGCAGTCGACAGGAAGAGACCCAGTACTTC
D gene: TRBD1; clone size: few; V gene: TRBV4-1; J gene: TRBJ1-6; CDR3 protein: CASSRTGTENNSPLHF; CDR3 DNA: TGCGCCAGCAGCCGAACCGGGACAGAGAATAATTCACCCCTCCACTTT
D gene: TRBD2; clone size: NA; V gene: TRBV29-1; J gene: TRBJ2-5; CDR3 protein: CSVEDPAGGPGETQYF; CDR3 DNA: TGCAGCGTTGAAGATCCAGCGGGAGGGCCAGGGGAGACCCAGTACTTC
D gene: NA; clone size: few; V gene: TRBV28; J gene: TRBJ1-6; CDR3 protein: CASSLINSPLHF; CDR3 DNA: TGTGCCAGCAGTTTAATAAATTCACCCCTCCACTTT
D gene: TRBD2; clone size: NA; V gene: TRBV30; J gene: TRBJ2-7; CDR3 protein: CAWITGTNLDEQYF; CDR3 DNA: TGTGCCTGGATTACCGGGACTAATTTGGACGAGCAGTACTTC
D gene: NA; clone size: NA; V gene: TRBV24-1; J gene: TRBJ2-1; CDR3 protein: CATSVQGSRRLNEQFF; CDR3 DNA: TGTGCCACCAGTGTCCAGGGCAGCCGACGACTTAATGAGCAGTTCTTC
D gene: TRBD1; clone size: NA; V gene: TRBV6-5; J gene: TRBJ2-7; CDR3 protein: CASSYSTTGSSYEQYF; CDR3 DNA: TGTGCCAGCAGTTACTCGACGACAGGGAGCTCCTACGAGCAGTACTTC
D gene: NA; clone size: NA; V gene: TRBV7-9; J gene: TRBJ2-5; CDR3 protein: CASSPTGTVGETQYF; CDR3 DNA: TGTGCCAGCAGCCCTACAGGGACGGTAGGGGAGACCCAGTACTTC
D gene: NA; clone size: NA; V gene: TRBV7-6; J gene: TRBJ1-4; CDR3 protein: CASSLSDRELEKLFF; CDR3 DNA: TGTGCCAGCAGCTTATCGGACAGAGAGCTCGAAAAACTGTTTTTT
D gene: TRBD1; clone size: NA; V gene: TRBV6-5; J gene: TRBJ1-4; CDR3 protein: CASKPGQGEKLFF; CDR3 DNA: TGTGCCAGTAAGCCCGGACAGGGTGAAAAACTGTTTTTT
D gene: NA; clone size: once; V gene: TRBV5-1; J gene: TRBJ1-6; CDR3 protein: CASSPPSGSPLHF; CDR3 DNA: TGCGCCAGCAGCCCCCCGTCCGGTTCACCCCTCCACTTT
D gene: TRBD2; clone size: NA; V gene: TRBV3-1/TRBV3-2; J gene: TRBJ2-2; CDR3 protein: CASSKGLEAGELFF; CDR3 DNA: TGTGCCAGCAGCAAGGGACTAGAGGCCGGGGAGCTGTTTTTT
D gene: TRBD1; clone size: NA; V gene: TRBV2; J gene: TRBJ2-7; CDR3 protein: CASSSFPGQGAREQYF; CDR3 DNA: TGTGCCAGCAGTTCCTTTCCGGGACAGGGGGCGCGGGAGCAGTACTTC
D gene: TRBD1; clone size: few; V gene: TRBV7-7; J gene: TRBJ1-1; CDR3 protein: CASSLARDRRWNTEAFF; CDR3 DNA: TGTGCCAGCAGCTTAGCTAGGGACAGGAGATGGAACACTGAAGCTTTCTTT
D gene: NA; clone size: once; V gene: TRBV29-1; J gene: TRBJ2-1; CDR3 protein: CSVDPGQGNEQFF; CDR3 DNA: TGCAGCGTTGATCCGGGACAAGGTAATGAGCAGTTCTTC
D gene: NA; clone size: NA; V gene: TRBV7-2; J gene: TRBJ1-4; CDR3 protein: CASSLRLATNEKLFF; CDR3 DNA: TGTGCCAGCAGCCTCAGACTCGCAACTAATGAAAAACTGTTTTTT
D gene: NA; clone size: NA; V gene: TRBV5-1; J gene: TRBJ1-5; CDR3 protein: CASSLEGGRNQPQHF; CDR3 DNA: TGCGCCAGCAGCTTGGAAGGAGGCCGCAATCAGCCCCAGCATTTT
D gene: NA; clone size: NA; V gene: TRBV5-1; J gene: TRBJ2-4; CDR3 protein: CASSYGTVDIQYF; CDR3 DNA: TGCGCCAGCAGCTACGGGACTGTGGACATTCAGTACTTC
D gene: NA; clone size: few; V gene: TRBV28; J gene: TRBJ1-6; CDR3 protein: CASSLSGLNSPLHF; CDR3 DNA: TGTGCCAGCAGTTTAAGCGGGTTGAATTCACCCCTCCACTTT